This T cell receptor beta chain was sequenced for a study of blood T cell repertoires in COVID-19. Study context: The cDNA or gDNA used as material had been derived from T cells, B-cell-depleted T cells, or PBMCs.

This clone turned up a few times. Authors' methods: Reference gene primer amplification gave nucleated cell count estimates. Some clones are missing from TCRdb's copy, which holds only in-frame ones; the method was immunoSEQ multiplex PCR. The DNA was the basis for D and trimming; V, J and clone size are from that table. The sample has fewer than 120,000 clones; roughly 82% are singletons. There are 15 residues in the CDR3. Germline CDR1 is MDHEN and CDR2 is SYDVKM. J lost 4 bases, V lost 7 bases, and 6 bases had no gene match. Input material: peripheral blood. This clonotype originated in an older woman with acute or convalescent COVID-19. V usage is TRBV28 and J usage is TRBJ2-7; TRBD2 matches at 14 bases. The CDR3 DNA reads as TGTGCCAGCACTAGACTAGCGGGGGGGGCGTACGAGCAGTACTTC. It is translated as CASTRLAGGAYEQYF.